These 9 T cell receptor beta chains were sequenced from one sample in a study of molecular identifiers for immune sequencing clone quantification. MiXCR, applied by TCRdb to the PCR reads, yields one record per CDR3 protein. This sample carries some 100,000 distinct CDR3 sequences, about 35% of them seen once, and the ten largest clones take around 4%. The sequenced sample was naive CD8+ T cells from blood, with Jurkat cell RNA spiked in. Subset noted: FACS-sorted CD8+CD4-CCR7+CD45RA+ naive T cells. The receptors come from a human donor in good health. Some libraries in this study had Jurkat cell RNA spiked in.

Points on this clonotype: A much larger clonotype is one base distant, so this may be a read error. Since the CDR3 does not end with the conserved phenylalanine or tryptophan, this likely comes from a read error. V gene TRBV27 combines with J gene TRBJ2-7; D call uncertain. Germline V gene lookup returns CDR1 MNHEY and CDR2 SMNVEV (reference sequence). The CDR3 is 14 amino acids. V lost 5 bases to trimming and J lost 5 bases, with 16 bases between them. The chain's CDR3 is CASSPNSGWHEQYS. The CDR3 DNA reads TGTGCCAGCAGTCCCAACAGTGGCTGGCACGAGCAGTACTCC.

The chain couples TRBV29-1 to TRBJ1-1; D possibly corresponds to TRBD1 (5 bases). The V gene's germline CDR1 is SQVTM and CDR2 ANQGSEA. Trimming took 2 bases from V and 1 from J, leaving 14 bases between them. The CDR3 consists of 15 residues. Written as DNA, the CDR3 is TGCAGCGTTGAATGGGGGGTGGGGCCGAACACTGAAGCTTTCTTT. Encoded protein: CSVEWGVGPNTEAFF.

This rearrangement joins TRBV18 to TRBJ2-7, with D possibly matching TRBD2 (5 bases). The germline gives CDR1 KGHSH, CDR2 LQKENI. Trimming removed 4 bases at V and 3 bases at J, with 13 bases between. This CDR3 comprises 14 residues. CDR3 sequence reads: CASSQRLDYYEQYF. The CDR3 nucleotides read TGTGCCAGCTCACAAAGGCTAGACTACTACGAGCAGTACTTC.

CDR3 coding DNA: TGTGCCAGCAGCATCGGGGGAGTTCCGGACTACGAGCAGTACTTC. Translation: CASSIGGVPDYEQYF. V and J are TRBV11-2 and TRBJ2-7, with TRBD2 as a possible D gene (6 bases). The CDR3 has 15 amino acids. Trimming took 5 bases from V and 3 from J, leaving 17 bases between them. Germline CDR1 is SGHAT and CDR2 is FQNNGV. Looking up the rest from reference TRBV11-2 and TRBJ2-7 gives the full variable domain: EAGVAQSPRYKIIEKRQSVAFWCNPISGHATLYWYQQILGQGPKLLIQFQNNGVVDDSQLPKDRFSAERLKGVDSTLKIQPAKLEDSAVYLCASSIGGVPDYEQYFGPGTRLTVT.

This clonotype was seen only a few times. The chain has TRBV11-2 and TRBJ2-1, with 10 nucleotides matching TRBD1. Trimming cost V 4 bases and J 9 bases; bases outside gene matches: 6. Germline V gene data show CDR1 as SGHAT and CDR2 as FQNNGV. The CDR3 loop spans 14 amino acids. The CDR3 sequence is CASSSRTGGREQFF. CDR3 sequence (DNA): TGTGCCAGCAGCTCAAGGACAGGGGGGCGTGAGCAGTTCTTC.

Points on this clonotype: A much larger clone sits a single nucleotide away, making a read error possible. The chain has TRBV7-9 and TRBJ1-1; unclear D gene. CDR1 SEHNR and CDR2 FQNEAQ come from the germline V gene (reference sequence). The CDR3 is 15 residues long. V dropped 5 bases and J dropped 9 bases, with 22 bases sitting between them. CDR3 residues: CASSTRTAGLTKAFF. The CDR3 nucleotides read TGTGCCAGCAGCACTCGCACCGCAGGTCTCACAAAAGCTTTCTTT. Supplemented by reference TRBV7-9 and TRBJ1-1, the full variable domain reads DTGVSQNPRHKITKRGQNVTFRCDPISEHNRLYWYRQTLGQGPEFLTYFQNEAQLEKSRLLSDRFSAERPKGSFSTLEIQRTEQGDSAMYLCASSTRTAGLTKAFFGQGTRLTVV.

Comments on this clonotype: A much larger clone lies a single base off, so this may be a read error. The chain recombines TRBV19 with TRBJ2-7; possible D gene TRBD1, 5 bases. Germline lookup yields CDR1 LNHDA and CDR2 SQIVND (reference sequence). This CDR3 has 14 residues. The V gene lost 1 base and the J gene lost 4 bases, with 11 bases spanning the gap. CDR3 amino acids: CASSIAPTDYEQYF. CDR3 sequence (DNA): TGTGCCAGTAGTATAGCTCCGACAGATTACGAGCAGTACTTC.

This rearrangement joins TRBV11-2 to TRBJ2-3; D may match TRBD1 or TRBD2 (5 bases each). Per the germline V gene, CDR1 is SGHAT and CDR2 is FQNNGV. The CDR3 length is 15 residues. V gave up 5 bases and J gave up 2 bases, with 14 bases separating them. CDR3 nucleotides: TGTGCCAGCAGCCCTCCGGGGCGGAACACAGATACGCAGTATTTT. It codes for CASSPPGRNTDTQYF.

As to this clonotype: This may stem from a read error, because a much larger clone lies one nucleotide away. The chain uses TRBV28 and TRBJ2-2, with TRBD1 as a possible D gene (6 bases). The CDR3 extends over 17 amino acids. Germline-derived CDR1 and CDR2 are MDHEN and SYDVKM. The CDR3 sequence: CASSLASFDRFTGELIF. The CDR3 nucleotides read TGTGCCAGCAGTTTAGCCTCCTTTGACAGGTTCACCGGGGAGCTGATTTTT.